This TCR beta chain derives from a study of shared clonotypes between healthy human individuals. Concerning this clone itself: Antigen unknown.

Points from the study as a whole: Generation probability values for non-shared clonotypes were lower than those for clonotypes shared by all four donors. Rarefaction demonstrated incomplete sorted-subset sequencing despite large depth.

A CD45RA-negative memory subset and a CD45RA+ naive subset were separated from the CD4+ cells. The protocol was immunoSEQ multiplex PCR, while the TCRdb copy is restricted to in-frame clones and leaves out a portion. The sample shows fewer than 1.8 million clones, roughly 98.5% of them seen only once. The TCR sequence derives from a young man in good health. The source material was naive CD4+ T cells sorted from blood. Subset described: CD45RA+ positively selected.

Here the CDR3 DNA reads TGTGCCAGCAGCTCCGGGACAGGGGTTGAGACCCAGTACTTC. The encoded protein is CASSSGTGVETQYF. This chain connects TRBV11-3 to TRBJ2-5; 10 bases are a match to TRBD1. The CDR3 is made up of 14 amino acids. Losses at the gene ends were 4 bases for V and 5 bases for J; bases not matched to a gene: 4. CDR1 is SGHNT, CDR2 YENEEA, per germline. The variable domain in full, with the rest retrieved from reference TRBV11-3 and TRBJ2-5, is EAGVVQSPRYKIIEKKQPVAFWCNPISGHNTLYWYLQNLGQGPELLIRYENEEAVDDSQLPKDRFSAERLKGVDSTLKIQPAELGDSAVYLCASSSGTGVETQYFGPGTRLLVL.